The 29 T cell receptor beta chains presented below share a single source sample, sequenced in a study of T cell responses to AZD1222 COVID-19 vaccine (dated by TCRdb to the early 2020s). The time point label, read with the paper, signifies: baseline before first vaccination. The library was generated by the immunoSEQ multiplex PCR assay. This is the immuneACCESS table as TCRdb keeps it, with only in-frame sequences that have V and J called. A part of the clones is gone; compared with another copy, unresolved V genes explain less than half, and the rest is unexplained. Counted in this sample were about 97,000 clones; roughly 84% of them appeared once. Roughly 2.8% of the sample is held by the ten biggest clonotypes. Here the sequenced sample was peripheral blood, taken on day 0 of AZD1222 vaccination. The receptors were gathered from an adult in good health.

The chain carries TRBV5-1 and TRBJ1-2; 9 bases agree with TRBD1. J gave up 3 bases and V 1 base, and 7 bases lay outside the gene matches. The V gene's germline CDR1 is SGHRS and CDR2 YFSETQ. CDR3 size: 16 residues. CDR3 sequence: CASSLLIQGADYGYTF. The CDR3 nucleotides are TGCGCCAGCAGCTTGTTAATACAGGGGGCAGACTATGGCTACACCTTC.

The chain couples TRBV5-1 to TRBJ2-3, with a tentative D call TRBD2 (5 bases). The V gene lost 0 bases and the J gene lost 0 bases, with 8 bases spanning the gap. CDR1 is SGHRS and CDR2 is YFSETQ in the germline V gene. The CDR3 totals 15 residues. The CDR3 sequence: CASSLGRTSTDTQYF. CDR3 coding DNA: TGCGCCAGCAGCTTGGGGCGGACTAGCACAGATACGCAGTATTTT.

V gene TRBV7-9 combines with J gene TRBJ2-7, with 8 bases identical to TRBD1. Unmatched junction bases numbered 4, after V lost 3 bases and J lost 9 bases. Germline assignment: CDR1 SEHNR and CDR2 FQNEAQ (reference sequence). The length of the CDR3 is 12 residues. The CDR3, as DNA: TGTGCCAGCAGCTTCCGTACAGGGGGGCAGTACTTC. Its protein is CASSFRTGGQYF.

The V call is TRBV5-6, the J call TRBJ1-2; weak D call: TRBD1 (5 bases). Trimming took off 0 bases at V and 7 bases at J, with 22 bases between the two ends. The CDR3 sequence is 17 residues long. Germline assignment: CDR1 SGHDT and CDR2 YYEEEE. The CDR3 loop is CASSLAVFTGQTGGYTF. The CDR3 DNA sequence: TGTGCCAGCAGCTTGGCTGTGTTTACGGGGCAGACTGGTGGCTACACCTTC.

The gene calls are TRBV13 and TRBJ1-2; no reliable D call. The V and J ends lost 1 base and 9 bases respectively, with 6 bases between them. The germline gives CDR1 PRHDT, CDR2 FYEKMQ (reference sequence). This CDR3 has 11 amino acids. The CDR3 DNA reads as TGTGCCAGCAGCTTAGAAGGGAGCTACACCTTC. Its protein is CASSLEGSYTF.

The CDR3 DNA follows: TGCGCCAGCAGCCAAGGATGGTCAGGGAACACTGAAGCTTTCTTT. Protein product: CASSQGWSGNTEAFF. The chain couples TRBV4-1 to TRBJ1-1; the D is unclear. Germline CDR1 is MGHRA and CDR2 is YSYEKL. Trimming took off 1 base at V and 1 base at J, with 10 bases between the two ends. There are 15 residues in the CDR3.

The chain carries TRBV27 and TRBJ2-7; D might be TRBD1 (6 bases). The CDR3 length is 14 residues. V gave up 5 bases and J gave up 4 bases, with 15 bases separating them. The V gene's germline CDR1 is MNHEY and CDR2 SMNVEV (reference sequence). The CDR3 DNA reads as TGTGCCAGCAGTACACAGGGTGGATCGTACGAGCAGTACTTC. Protein product: CASSTQGGSYEQYF.

The rearrangement joins TRBV30 to TRBJ1-2; D gene unclear. V was trimmed by 5 bases and J by 3 bases, leaving 13 bases between them. This CDR3 has 13 residues. Germline loops: CDR1 GTSNPN, CDR2 SVGIG (reference sequence). The CDR3, as DNA: TGTGCCTGGGCGGCGGACCGGTACTATGGCTACACCTTC. It specifies CAWAADRYYGYTF.

The rearrangement joins TRBV19 to TRBJ2-7; 13 positions agree with TRBD2. CDR3 length: 15 residues. In germline, CDR1 is LNHDA, CDR2 SQIVND (reference sequence). J gave up 5 bases and V 5 bases, and 6 bases lay outside the gene matches. The CDR3 is CASSALGLAGNEQYF. The CDR3 DNA reads as TGTGCCAGTAGTGCGTTGGGACTAGCGGGGAACGAGCAGTACTTC.

The chain recombines TRBV5-1 with TRBJ2-6; D ambiguous. The CDR3 contains 15 residues. The V gene lost 3 bases and the J gene lost 1 base, with 8 bases spanning the gap. Per the germline V gene, CDR1 is SGHRS and CDR2 is YFSETQ. CDR3 coding DNA: TGCGCCAGCAGCTATACACCGTCTGGGGCCAACGTCCTGACTTTC. Translation: CASSYTPSGANVLTF.

V and J are TRBV7-9 and TRBJ2-7, with D uncertain. This CDR3 region has 14 residues. Germline CDR1 and CDR2: SEHNR and FQNEAQ (reference sequence). The V and J ends lost 6 bases and 6 bases respectively, with 18 bases between them. Written as DNA, the CDR3 is TGTGCCAGCAGTTCCCTGGCTCCCCGGGCCGAGCAGTACTTC. This sequence encodes CASSSLAPRAEQYF.

J is TRBJ2-7 and V is TRBV19; 10 nucleotides agree with TRBD1. This CDR3 has 14 residues. CDR1 is LNHDA and CDR2 is SQIVND in the germline V gene (reference sequence). Trimming cost V 6 bases and J 4 bases; bases outside gene matches: 6. DNA for the CDR3: TGTGCCAGTAGCCCCCGGGACAGGGGTTACGAGCAGTACTTC. Translated: CASSPRDRGYEQYF.

This clone was recorded only once. This chain uses TRBV9 with TRBJ2-1, with 13 bases aligning to TRBD2. The germline CDR1 and CDR2 sequences are SGDLS and YYNGEE. Trimming removed 1 base from V and 7 bases from J; junction bases left unmatched: 2. The CDR3 extends over 15 amino acids. The DNA for the CDR3 is TGTGCCAGCAGCGTAACTAGCGGGGGGGCGAATGAGCAGTTCTTC. Its translation is CASSVTSGGANEQFF. Together with reference TRBV9 and TRBJ2-1, the CDR3 gives the full variable domain: DSGVTQTPKHLITATGQRVTLRCSPRSGDLSVYWYQQSLDQGLQFLIQYYNGEERAKGNILERFSAQQFPDLHSELNLSSLELGDSALYFCASSVTSGGANEQFFGPGTRLTVL.

This rearrangement joins TRBV6-5 to TRBJ2-7; 7 bases map to TRBD1. Germline V lookup: CDR1 MNHEY, CDR2 SVGAGI. There are 14 residues in the CDR3. V gave up 5 bases and J gave up 1 base; unmatched junction bases: 5. CDR3 in DNA: TGTGCCAGCAGTCCCGGGACAGTATCCTACGAGCAGTACTTC. Amino acids: CASSPGTVSYEQYF.

The chain is built from TRBV18 and TRBJ2-7; 8 nucleotides line up with TRBD2. Germline V CDR1 and CDR2: KGHSH, LQKENI. V was pared by 3 bases and J by 7 bases, with 14 bases of the junction left unmatched. The CDR3 contains 16 residues. This CDR3 is CASSPLQLADLGEQYF. As DNA, the CDR3 is TGTGCCAGCTCACCGCTCCAACTAGCGGACCTGGGGGAGCAGTACTTC.

CDR3 protein: CASSFVPGLVMGELFF. The DNA of the CDR3 is TGTGCCAGCAGCTTTGTCCCGGGACTGGTTATGGGGGAGCTGTTTTTT. The chain combines TRBV7-9 with TRBJ2-2, with D maybe TRBD2 (6 bases). The ends were cut back, 3 bases at V and 8 bases at J, with 19 bases in the middle. Germline lookup yields CDR1 SEHNR and CDR2 FQNEAQ (reference sequence). This CDR3 comprises 16 residues.

The chain is built from TRBV25-1 and TRBJ2-5; a possible D gene is TRBD1 (5 bases). V lost 1 base, J lost 5 bases, and 8 bases lay in between. The CDR3 has 13 amino acids. CDR1 and CDR2 (germline): MGHDK, SYGVNS. CDR3 residues: CASSESGWETQYF. The CDR3 DNA follows: TGTGCCAGCAGTGAATCAGGGTGGGAGACCCAGTACTTC.

J is TRBJ1-2 and V is TRBV3-1 (or the pseudogene TRBV3-2); D perhaps matches TRBD1 (5 bases). The ends were cut back, 3 bases at V and 6 bases at J, with 14 bases in the middle. The germline gives CDR1 LGHDT, CDR2 YNNKEL (reference sequence). This CDR3 spans 14 amino acids. CDR3 DNA: TGTGCCAGCAGCCAGACAGTGGGGATCCATGGCTACACCTTC. As protein: CASSQTVGIHGYTF.

This chain uses TRBV7-9 with TRBJ1-4; 8 bases agree with TRBD1. J lost 8 bases, V lost 4 bases, and 9 bases had no gene match. Germline V gives CDR1 SEHNR, CDR2 FQNEAQ (reference sequence). The CDR3 is 15 amino acids. The CDR3 DNA reads TGTGCCAGCAGCTCCGACAGGGGCCTAGCGGAAAAACTGTTTTTT. Protein product: CASSSDRGLAEKLFF.

The V and J genes are TRBV29-1 and TRBJ2-3; D is unclear. The germline V gene has CDR1 SQVTM and CDR2 ANQGSEA. This CDR3 has 12 amino acids. Between the trimmed V and J ends, which lost 1 base and 7 bases, there was a span of 9 bases. This CDR3 reads CSVEVGRYTQYF. DNA for the CDR3: TGCAGCGTTGAAGTTGGCAGGTATACGCAGTATTTT.

The V call is TRBV6-2 or TRBV6-3, the J call TRBJ1-3, with 7 positions matching TRBD1. Germline-derived CDR1 and CDR2 are MNHEY and SVGEGT. This CDR3 is built from 15 residues. V trimming: 4 bases; J trimming: 2 bases; junction bases outside the gene matches: 5. The DNA of the CDR3 is TGTGCCAGCAGTTCGTCGGGACAGCCTGGAAACACCATATATTTT. This encodes CASSSSGQPGNTIYF.

J is TRBJ2-1 and V is TRBV4-1; 9 bases match TRBD2. The CDR3 loop spans 15 amino acids. Germline V lookup: CDR1 MGHRA, CDR2 YSYEKL. J gave up 8 bases and V 7 bases, and 12 bases lay outside the gene matches. CDR3 amino acids: CASKRAGGLSYEQFF. For the CDR3, the DNA is TGCGCCAGCAAGAGGGCGGGGGGGTTGAGTTATGAGCAGTTCTTC.

The chain carries TRBV18 and TRBJ1-1; maybe TRBD1 (5 bases). The length of the CDR3 is 16 residues. Germline V lookup: CDR1 KGHSH, CDR2 LQKENI. V dropped 2 bases and J dropped 1 base, with 14 bases sitting between them. The CDR3 DNA reads as TGTGCCAGCTCACCATTTTTGTGGGACGGGAACACTGAAGCTTTCTTT. It translates to CASSPFLWDGNTEAFF.

The sample holds many counts of this clone. The rearrangement links TRBV7-9 to TRBJ1-4; tentative D call: TRBD1 (6 bases). Germline lookup yields CDR1 SEHNR and CDR2 FQNEAQ (reference sequence). Trimming left V 5 bases short and J 10 bases short, with 11 bases between. The CDR3 consists of 12 residues. CDR3 nucleotide sequence: TGTGCCAGCAGCCCCCTAGGGGGAAAACTGTTTTTT. It specifies CASSPLGGKLFF.

V gene TRBV20-1 combines with J gene TRBJ2-7; D is unclear. The V end lost 2 bases, the J end lost 7 bases, and 9 bases lay between the germline ends. The CDR3 consists of 11 residues. The germline V gene has CDR1 DFQATT and CDR2 SNEGSKA (reference sequence). The CDR3 DNA reads TGCAGTGCTAGATCTATGTTTGAGCAGTACTTC. Encoded protein: CSARSMFEQYF.

The chain couples TRBV19 to TRBJ1-2; TRBD1 matches 9 bases. J was trimmed by 10 bases and V by 5 bases; bases with no gene match: 8. The CDR3 runs 13 residues. The germline gives CDR1 LNHDA, CDR2 SQIVND (reference sequence). The CDR3 loop is CASSESGQGPYTF. The CDR3 DNA follows: TGTGCCAGTAGTGAATCGGGACAGGGACCCTACACCTTC.

This clone has only one observation. The CDR3 region is CASSDWDRPNEQYF. The CDR3 DNA sequence: TGTGCCAGCAGTGACTGGGACCGACCCAACGAGCAGTACTTC. The rearrangement uses TRBV2 and TRBJ2-7; D may be TRBD1 or TRBD2 (5 bases each). The germline V gene has CDR1 SNHLY and CDR2 FYNNEI. CDR3 size: 14 residues. V was shortened by 3 bases and J by 5 bases, with 14 bases between the two germline ends.

CDR3 bases: TGCGCCAGCAGTGCCGGGGGGCAAGGTGAGCAGTACTTC. Translating gives CASSAGGQGEQYF. The chain has TRBV10-1 and TRBJ2-7; D might be TRBD2 (7 bases). This CDR3 comprises 13 residues. V lost 4 bases, J lost 7 bases, and 14 bases lay in between. Germline CDR1 reads WNHNN; CDR2 reads SYGVQD (reference sequence).

J is TRBJ2-5 and V is TRBV11-3; 8 positions agree with TRBD1. Per germline, CDR1 SGHNT and CDR2 YENEEA. The CDR3 runs to 15 residues. J gave up 4 bases and V 5 bases, and 9 bases lay outside the gene matches. The DNA of the CDR3 is TGTGCCAGCAGCCCAGGCGGACAGGGTAGAGAGACCCAGTACTTC. Amino acids: CASSPGGQGRETQYF.